This TCR beta chain was sequenced during a study of blood T cell repertoires in COVID-19. About the study: Acute-phase and convalescent COVID-19 samples originated in the United States, Italy and Spain. In each case, the material was cDNA or gDNA derived from T cells, B-cell-depleted T cells, or PBMCs.

Per the study methods: Counts of nucleated cells, estimated from reference gene primer amplification, were obtained. The data were produced by immunoSEQ multiplex PCR, yet TCRdb's version contains in-frame clones alone and is incomplete. V and J calls and clone size are as listed in that table; D and trimming were resolved from the DNA. The data show some 510,000 clones, with roughly 90% seen just once and 1.5% to 2% held by the top ten. Recovery among Cohort 3 donors was established by two negative PCRs, clearance, or symptom resolution. This CDR3 spans 14 amino acids. V shed 4 bases, J shed 2 bases, and the junction held 4 bases outside the gene matches. Germline CDR1 reads LGHDT; CDR2 reads YNNKEL (reference sequence).

The sample consisted of PBMCs or T cells enriched from blood (not recorded which). The receptor comes from a woman between 35 and 50 years old who had recovered from COVID-19. V usage is TRBV3-1 (or the pseudogene TRBV3-2) and J usage is TRBJ1-2; 7 bases fit TRBD1. The CDR3 is CASSPYRGNYGYTF. Written as DNA, the CDR3 is TGTGCCAGCAGCCCTTACAGGGGAAACTATGGCTACACCTTC.